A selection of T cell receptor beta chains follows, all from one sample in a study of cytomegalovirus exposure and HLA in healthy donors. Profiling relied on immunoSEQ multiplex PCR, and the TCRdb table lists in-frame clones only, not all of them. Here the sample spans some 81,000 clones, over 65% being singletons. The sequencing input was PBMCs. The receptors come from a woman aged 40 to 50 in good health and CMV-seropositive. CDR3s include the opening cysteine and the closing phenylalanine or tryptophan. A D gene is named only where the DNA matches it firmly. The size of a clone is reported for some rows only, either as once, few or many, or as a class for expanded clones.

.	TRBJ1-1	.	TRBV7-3	TGTGCCAGCAGCCCACAGGGTCCGAACACTGAAGCTTTCTTT	CASSPQGPNTEAFF
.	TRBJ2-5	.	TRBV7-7	TGTGCCAGCAGCGAATACCCCAGGGCGGAGACCCAGTACTTC	CASSEYPRAETQYF
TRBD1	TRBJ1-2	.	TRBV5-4	TGTGCCAGCAGCTTGGGGGGACAGGGGGACTATGGCTACACCTTC	CASSLGGQGDYGYTF
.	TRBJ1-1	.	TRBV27	TGTGCCAGCATGCCTCACTCGATAGTATATACTGAAGCTTTCTTT	CASMPHSIVYTEAFF
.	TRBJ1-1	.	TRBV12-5	TGTGCTAGTGGTTTGGCTTCAGGCGTCGGGAACACTGAAGCTTTCTTT	CASGLASGVGNTEAFF
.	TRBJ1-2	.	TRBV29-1	TGCAGCGTTGATGGGTCCGCGACTCGGACTATCGATGGCTACACCTTC	CSVDGSATRTIDGYTF
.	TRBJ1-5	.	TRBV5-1	TGCGCCAGCAGCTTGGGAGGGAATAGCAATCAGCCCCAGCATTTT	CASSLGGNSNQPQHF
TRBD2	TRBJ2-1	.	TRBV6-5	TGTGCCAGCAGTTCGCGCGAGACTAGCGTATACAATGAGCAGTTCTTC	CASSSRETSVYNEQFF
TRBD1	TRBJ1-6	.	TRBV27	TGTGCCAGCAGTTTATACAGGGGGAAAAGTAATTCACCCCTCCACTTT	CASSLYRGKSNSPLHF
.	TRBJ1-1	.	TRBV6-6	TGTGCCAGCAGTTACTCGCAGGACAATCCTTTCTTT	CASSYSQDNPFF
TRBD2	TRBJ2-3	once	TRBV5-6	TGTGCCAGCAGCCCCCCGGCTAGCGGGAGGAGGACAGATACGCAGTATTTT	CASSPPASGRRTDTQYF
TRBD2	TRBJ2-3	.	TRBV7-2	TGTGCCAGCAGCCCCTTAGCGGGGGCCGGCACAGATACGCAGTATTTT	CASSPLAGAGTDTQYF
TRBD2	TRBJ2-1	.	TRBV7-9	TGTGCCAGCAGCTTAGATAGCGGGAGGGCCCGAGAGCAGTTCTTC	CASSLDSGRAREQFF
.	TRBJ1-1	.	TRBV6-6	TGTGCCAGCGGACAGCGTGAAGCTTTCTTT	CASGQREAFF
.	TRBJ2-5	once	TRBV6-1	TGTGCCAGCAGTCGACTAGGGATGGAGACCCAGTACTTC	CASSRLGMETQYF
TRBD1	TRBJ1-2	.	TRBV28	TGTGCCAGCAGTTCGGGACAGGGCCTCTATGGCTACACCTTC	CASSSGQGLYGYTF
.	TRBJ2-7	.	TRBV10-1	TGCGCCGGTCCTACCTACGAGCAGTACTTC	CAGPTYEQYF
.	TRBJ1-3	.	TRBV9	TGTGCCAGCAGCGCTAATTGGAACACCATATATTTT	CASSANWNTIYF
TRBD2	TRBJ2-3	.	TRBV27	TGTGCCAGCCAGCGGGAGGCCTCGGATACGCAGTATTTT	CASQREASDTQYF
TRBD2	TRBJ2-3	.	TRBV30	TGTGCCTGGAGTCCCACGCGGGGGACCACAGATACGCAGTATTTT	CAWSPTRGTTDTQYF
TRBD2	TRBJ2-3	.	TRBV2	TGTGCCTTCCAGTCCCTACTAGCGGGAGGAACAGATACGCAGTATTTT	CAFQSLLAGGTDTQYF
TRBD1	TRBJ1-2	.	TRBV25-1	TGTGCCAGCAGACCAGACAGGGGGCTTGGCTACACCTTC	CASRPDRGLGYTF
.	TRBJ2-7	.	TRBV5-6	TGTGCCAGCAGTAACTACCCTCCGTCCTACTACGAGCAGTACTTC	CASSNYPPSYYEQYF
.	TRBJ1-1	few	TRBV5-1	TGCGCCAGCAGCTCATCTTCGGGCGGGGGGATTATGAACACTGAAGCTTTCTTT	CASSSSSGGGIMNTEAFF
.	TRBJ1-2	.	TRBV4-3	TGCGCCAGCAGCCAAGATAGACGGGATGGTGGCTACACCTTC	CASSQDRRDGGYTF
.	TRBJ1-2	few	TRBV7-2	TGTGCCAGCAGCCCCCAGTCGGGATTCTATGGCTACACCTTC	CASSPQSGFYGYTF
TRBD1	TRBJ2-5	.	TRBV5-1	TGCGCCAGCAGCTCCCCCTTGACAGGGCAAGAGACCCAGTACTTC	CASSSPLTGQETQYF
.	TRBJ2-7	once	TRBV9	TGTGCCAGCAGCGTAGCTACTGAACCCTACGAGCAGTACTTC	CASSVATEPYEQYF
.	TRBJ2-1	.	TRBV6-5	TGTGCCAGCTCCGAGAACGCCGCCTACAGTGAGCAGTTCTTC	CASSENAAYSEQFF
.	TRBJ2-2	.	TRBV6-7	TGTGCCAGCAGTTACCAGACCGGGACTGAGGCCGGGGAGCTGTTTTTT	CASSYQTGTEAGELFF
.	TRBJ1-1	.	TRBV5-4	TGTGCCAGCAGCTGGGGGACTGGAGACTCTGAAGCTTTCTTT	CASSWGTGDSEAFF
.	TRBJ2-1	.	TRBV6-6	TGTGCCAGCAGTTATCTAGCTGGGGTGGGGTTCTTC	CASSYLAGVGFF
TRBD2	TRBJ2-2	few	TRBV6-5	TGTGCCAGCAGGAGACTAGCGGGGACCACCGGGGAGCTGTTTTTT	CASRRLAGTTGELFF
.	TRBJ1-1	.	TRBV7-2	TGTGCCAGCAGCCCGGACAGCACTGAAGCTTTCTTT	CASSPDSTEAFF
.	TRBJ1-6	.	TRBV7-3	TGTGCCAGCAGCTTAATGTCGAATTCACCCCTCCACTTT	CASSLMSNSPLHF
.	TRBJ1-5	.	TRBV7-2	TGTGCCAGCAGCTCTAATAATCAGCCCCAGCATTTT	CASSSNNQPQHF
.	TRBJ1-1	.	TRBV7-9	TGTGCCAGCAGCCCGGGGGATTTGAACACTGAAGCTTTCTTT	CASSPGDLNTEAFF
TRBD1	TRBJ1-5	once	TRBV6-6	TGTGCCGGCATGGGGACAGGGGGCAGCGGCAATCAGCCCCAGCATTTT	CAGMGTGGSGNQPQHF
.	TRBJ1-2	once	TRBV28	TGTGCCAGCAGTGGGCAGGATTATGGCTACACCTTC	CASSGQDYGYTF
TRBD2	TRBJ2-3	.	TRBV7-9	TGTGCCAGCAGCTTTATCGCGGGAGGTCGGGCAGATACGCAGTATTTT	CASSFIAGGRADTQYF
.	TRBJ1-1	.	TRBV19	TGTGCCAGTAAGCAGAACACTGAAGCTTTCTTT	CASKQNTEAFF
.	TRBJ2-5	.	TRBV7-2	TGTGCCAGCAACTTAGTGCGCAGGGACCAAGAGACCCAGTACTTC	CASNLVRRDQETQYF
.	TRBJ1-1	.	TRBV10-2	TGCGCCACAAACAGGGCTATGAACACTGAAGCTTTCTTT	CATNRAMNTEAFF
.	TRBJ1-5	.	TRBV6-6	TGTGCCAGCAGCCCTCCGGGAGTCAATCAGCCCCAGCATTTT	CASSPPGVNQPQHF
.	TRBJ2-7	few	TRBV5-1	TGCGCCAGCAGCTTCGGTGTCGAGCAGTACTTC	CASSFGVEQYF
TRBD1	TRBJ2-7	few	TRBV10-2	TGCGCCAGCAGGGGGACAGGGGGCGAAGGGTACGAGCAGTACTTC	CASRGTGGEGYEQYF
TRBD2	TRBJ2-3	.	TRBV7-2	TGTGCCAGCAGCTTATGGGCTAGCGGGGGCACAGATACGCAGTATTTT	CASSLWASGGTDTQYF
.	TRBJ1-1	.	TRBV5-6	TGTGCCAGCAGCGCTACCAGGCCCTTAGTTGAAGCTTTCTTT	CASSATRPLVEAFF
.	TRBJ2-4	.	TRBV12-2	TGTGCAAGTCGCTCAATACTCAAAAACATTCAGTACTTC	CASRSILKNIQYF
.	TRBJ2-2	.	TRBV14	TGTGCCAGCAGCCAAGTTGGGGGCCACACCGGGGAGCTGTTTTTT	CASSQVGGHTGELFF
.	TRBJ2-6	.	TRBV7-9	TGTGCCAGCAGCTTAGACAACTCTGGGGCCAACGTCCTGACTTTC	CASSLDNSGANVLTF
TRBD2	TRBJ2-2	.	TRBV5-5	TGTGCCAGCAGCTTGATCGGGCTAGCGGGAAACACCGGGGAGCTGTTTTTT	CASSLIGLAGNTGELFF
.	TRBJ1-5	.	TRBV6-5	TGTGCCAGCAGCCGTGGGGGCGGCCAGCCCCAGCATTTT	CASSRGGGQPQHF
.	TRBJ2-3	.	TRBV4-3	TGCGCCAGCAGCCAAGTTTTAACAGATACGCAGTATTTT	CASSQVLTDTQYF
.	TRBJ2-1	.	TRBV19	TGTGCCAGTAGTATAAGTCTAAGACACCCCGACAATGAGCAGTTCTTC	CASSISLRHPDNEQFF
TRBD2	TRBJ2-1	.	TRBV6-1	TGTGCCAGCAGTGAAGGGGGGGGAGTGGGCAATGAGCAGTTCTTC	CASSEGGGVGNEQFF
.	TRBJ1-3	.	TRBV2	TGTGCCAGCAGTCAGTACGACGCAGCGACTGGAAACACCATATATTTT	CASSQYDAATGNTIYF
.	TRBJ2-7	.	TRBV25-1	TGTGCCAGCAGTGGAACAACACAGGGCTCTTCCTACGAGCAGTACTTC	CASSGTTQGSSYEQYF
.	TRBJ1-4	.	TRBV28	TGTGCCAGCAGCATGGGACTTGGCGAAAAACTGTTTTTT	CASSMGLGEKLFF